The source of this TCR beta chain is a study of T cells after yellow fever vaccination. Study results and limitations: Peaking on day 5 versus 15, the secondary response was faster but weaker.

TCRdb re-called the 5' RACE reads through MiXCR, storing one row per CDR3 protein. The data show about 45,000 distinct CDR3 sequences, 6.5% to 8.5% seen once. The CDR3 is made up of 12 amino acids. V lost 1 base and J 5 bases, leaving 6 bases between the germline ends. CDR1 SGHAT and CDR2 FQNNGV come from the germline V gene. This clonotype came up many times. The sample consisted of CD8+ T cells not binding an NS4B(214-222) dextramer, sorted from PBMCs, taken 45 days after the yellow fever booster vaccination. The rearrangement links TRBV11-2 to TRBJ2-7, with D uncertain. The TCR comes from a man aged 25-45 years who received the YFV17D yellow fever vaccine. CDR3 in DNA: TGTGCCAGCAGCTTAGGATCGCACGAGCAGTACTTC. This gives the protein CASSLGSHEQYF.